A single sample is the source of the 13 T cell receptor beta chains below, sequenced in a study of blood T cell repertoires in COVID-19. Sequencing used immunoSEQ multiplex PCR; TCRdb keeps in-frame clones, though not all of them. The table records about 220,000 clones, roughly 85% of them present only once. The specimen sequenced was peripheral blood. The receptors were gathered from a woman older than 75 with acute or convalescent COVID-19.

A single count supports this clone. This chain connects TRBV7-9 to TRBJ1-1; TRBD1 matches 9 bases. The CDR3 runs to 15 residues. Germline V CDR1 and CDR2: SEHNR, FQNEAQ (reference sequence). V was pared by 1 base and J by 4 bases, with 4 bases of the junction left unmatched. Written as DNA, the CDR3 is TGTGCCAGCAGCTTAGACCCGGGACAGGGCACTGAAGCTTTCTTT. Translation: CASSLDPGQGTEAFF.

The V gene is TRBV19, the J gene TRBJ1-1; TRBD1 matches at 7 bases. This CDR3 spans 13 amino acids. The trim removed 10 bases at V and 6 bases at J, leaving 11 bases unmatched. CDR1 LNHDA and CDR2 SQIVND come from the germline V gene (reference sequence). In DNA, the CDR3 is TGTGCCACCCACCGGGACAGTTTTGCTGAAGCTTTCTTT. It specifies CATHRDSFAEAFF.

This sequence joins TRBV9 and TRBJ1-3; 7 bases agree with TRBD1. Germline V CDR1 and CDR2: SGDLS, YYNGEE. Unmatched junction bases numbered 0, after V lost 0 bases and J lost 0 bases. This CDR3 region has 15 residues. The CDR3 DNA follows: TGTGCCAGCAGCGTAGACAGGGGCTCTGGAAACACCATATATTTT. Protein product: CASSVDRGSGNTIYF.

This clone has just one count. The chain links TRBV24-1 to TRBJ2-7; D may be TRBD1 (6 bases). V shed 9 bases and J shed 5 bases, with 13 bases lying between them. CDR1 is KGHDR and CDR2 is SFDVKD in the germline V gene. The CDR3 covers 12 residues. CDR3 region: CATGTGLHEQYF. CDR3 bases: TGTGCCACCGGCACAGGGCTCCACGAGCAGTACTTC.

The rearrangement uses TRBV19 and TRBJ2-3, with D tentatively TRBD2 (6 bases). V lost 5 bases and J lost 1, with 13 bases in between. Germline values: CDR1 LNHDA, CDR2 SQIVND (reference sequence). There are 15 residues in the CDR3. The CDR3 nucleotides read TGTGCCAGTAGTCTGGGGGGTTCGCGCACAGATACGCAGTATTTT. Protein sequence: CASSLGGSRTDTQYF.

The CDR3 coding sequence is TGCAGCGTTGCGGCAGGTTCCTCGCTCGTGTCGGGGGAGCAGTACTTC. Amino acids: CSVAAGSSLVSGEQYF. This sequence joins TRBV29-1 and TRBJ2-7, with D possibly TRBD2 on 5 matching bases. CDR1 and CDR2 (germline): SQVTM, ANQGSEA. The V end lost 4 bases, the J end lost 7 bases, and 26 bases lay between the germline ends. This CDR3 is 16 amino acids long.

The sample holds a few counts of this clone. The sample holds other DNA sequences that translate to the same CDR3. V is TRBV6-5 and J is TRBJ1-6; D possibly corresponds to TRBD1 (6 bases). V lost 6 bases and J lost 3, with 9 bases in between. The CDR3 has 14 amino acids. CDR1 and CDR2 from the germline V gene are MNHEY and SVGAGI. The CDR3 is CASSRTDYNSPLHF. In DNA form, the CDR3 reads TGTGCCAGCAGCCGGACAGACTATAATTCACCCCTCCACTTT.

J is TRBJ2-7 and V is TRBV11-3; maybe TRBD2 (6 bases). V was clipped by 0 bases and J by 2 bases, with 8 bases between them. The CDR3 has 14 amino acids. Germline V gives CDR1 SGHNT, CDR2 YENEEA. CDR3 amino acids: CASSLEPGAYEQYF. CDR3 bases: TGTGCCAGCAGCTTAGAGCCGGGGGCCTACGAGCAGTACTTC.

This clone came up once. The chain joins TRBV6-2 or TRBV6-3 to TRBJ1-6; TRBD1 aligns across 9 bases. The CDR3 contains 15 residues. CDR1 is MNHEY and CDR2 is SVGEGT in the germline V gene. V trimming: 4 bases; J trimming: 7 bases; junction bases outside the gene matches: 5. CDR3 coding DNA: TGTGCCAGCAGTTCTTGGACAGGGGCGAATTCACCCCTCCACTTT. Translating gives CASSSWTGANSPLHF.

The V call is TRBV19, the J call TRBJ2-1; D is possibly TRBD2 (6 bases). CDR1 is LNHDA, CDR2 SQIVND, per germline (reference sequence). Trimming removed 8 bases from V and 0 bases from J, with 23 bases in between. This CDR3 has 18 amino acids. The chain's CDR3 is CASGFPGYAGSSYNEQFF. DNA for the CDR3: TGTGCCAGTGGTTTCCCTGGGTACGCGGGGAGCTCCTACAATGAGCAGTTCTTC.

This clone was counted only a few times. V usage is TRBV24-1 and J usage is TRBJ2-5; 7 nucleotides agree with TRBD2. The CDR3 is 13 amino acids. Germline V gene data show CDR1 as KGHDR and CDR2 as SFDVKD. Germline trimming cut 3 bases from V and 7 bases from J; bases unmatched to any gene: 4. The CDR3 loop reads CATSDGLGGTQYF. The CDR3 bases are TGTGCCACCAGTGATGGACTAGGCGGGACCCAGTACTTC.

The chain uses TRBV19 and TRBJ2-2; D call uncertain. V was shortened by 6 bases and J by 4 bases, with 15 bases between the two germline ends. Looked up from germline, CDR1 is LNHDA and CDR2 is SQIVND (reference sequence). The CDR3 has 15 amino acids. The CDR3 sequence: CASRTPRRGTGELFF. In nucleotides, the CDR3 is TGTGCCAGTAGGACCCCGCGGCGTGGCACCGGGGAGCTGTTTTTT.

The CDR3 loop reads CASSRTGTDTQYF. The CDR3 DNA reads TGTGCCAGCAGTCGGACAGGCACAGATACGCAGTATTTT. The V and J genes are TRBV6-2 or TRBV6-3 and TRBJ2-3, with a possible D match to TRBD1 (6 bases). The CDR3 has 13 residues. Germline V gives CDR1 MNHEY, CDR2 SVGEGT. Trimming stripped 5 bases from V and 1 base from J, with 7 bases between.